A selection of T cell receptor beta chains follows, all from one sample in a study of blood T cell repertoires in COVID-19. Assay used: immunoSEQ multiplex PCR; TCRdb lists only in-frame clones, some missing. The data hold about 60,000 clones, with about 82% observed a single time. Material for sequencing was PBMCs or T cells enriched from blood (not recorded which). These receptors all come from a woman between 40 and 55 years old with acute COVID-19. Both conserved end residues are part of each CDR3. The D gene is left open where the match is weak. Size is stated for part of the rows, as once, few or many counts, or as a class when the clone is expanded.

TRBJ2-1 NA few TRBV6-4 CASSDSTTNEQFF TGTGCCAGCAGTGACTCAACCACTAATGAGCAGTTCTTC
TRBJ2-5 NA NA TRBV10-2 CASSEQVLQETQYF TGCGCCAGCAGTGAACAGGTACTCCAAGAGACCCAGTACTTC
TRBJ1-2 NA NA TRBV5-4 CASSQGPGGGYTF TGTGCCAGCAGCCAGGGCCCGGGTGGTGGCTACACCTTC
TRBJ1-4 TRBD1 NA TRBV29-1 CSGRTGGHEKLFF TGCAGCGGCAGGACAGGGGGCCATGAAAAACTGTTTTTT
TRBJ2-1 NA once TRBV11-2 CASSLVSYNEQFF TGTGCCAGCAGCTTAGTCAGTTACAATGAGCAGTTCTTC
TRBJ2-7 TRBD2 NA TRBV4-1 CASSQLAAGLAGRYEQYF TGCGCCAGCAGCCAACTCGCCGCTGGACTAGCGGGAAGATACGAGCAGTACTTC
TRBJ2-5 NA NA TRBV18 CASSPLQQRTQYF TGTGCCAGCTCACCGTTACAGCAGAGAACCCAGTACTTC
TRBJ2-2 TRBD2 NA TRBV12-5 CASGLSVSGTSTGELFF TGTGCTAGTGGTTTATCCGTATCCGGGACTAGCACCGGGGAGCTGTTTTTT
TRBJ2-1 NA NA TRBV7-3 CASSPSGLRSYNEQFF TGTGCCAGCAGCCCCTCGGGACTTAGGTCCTACAATGAGCAGTTCTTC
TRBJ2-3 TRBD2 NA TRBV6-1 CASSEAWTSDTDTQYF TGTGCCAGCAGTGAAGCGTGGACTAGCGACACAGATACGCAGTATTTT
TRBJ2-5 NA NA TRBV21-1 CPHPGRIDPPSQETQYF TGTCCGCACCCAGGGCGGATTGATCCTCCCAGCCAAGAGACCCAGTACTTC
TRBJ1-1 TRBD1 once TRBV28 CASSSRTGGRNTEAFF TGTGCCAGCAGTTCCAGGACAGGGGGCAGGAACACTGAAGCTTTCTTT
TRBJ1-1 NA NA TRBV28 CASSSQGLPEAFF TGTGCCAGCAGTTCACAGGGTCTTCCTGAAGCTTTCTTT
TRBJ2-5 TRBD2 once TRBV7-2 CASSSLAGGPRETQYF TGTGCCAGCAGCTCCTTAGCGGGAGGGCCGCGAGAGACCCAGTACTTC
TRBJ2-5 NA NA TRBV27 CASSTGSWQGGRVQETQYF TGTGCCAGCAGCACCGGGAGTTGGCAGGGTGGTAGGGTCCAAGAGACCCAGTACTTC
TRBJ2-1 NA NA TRBV24-1 CATSDREDEQFF TGTGCCACCAGTGACCGCGAGGATGAGCAGTTCTTC
TRBJ2-3 TRBD2 few TRBV18 CASSPGLAGGPDTQYF TGTGCCAGCTCACCTGGACTAGCGGGAGGGCCAGATACGCAGTATTTT
TRBJ2-6 TRBD1 NA TRBV9 CASSNQHRGGANVLTF TGTGCCAGCAGCAACCAACACAGGGGTGGGGCCAACGTCCTGACTTTC
TRBJ2-1 NA NA TRBV6-5 CASSYSGDEQFF TGTGCCAGCAGTTACTCCGGAGATGAGCAGTTCTTC
TRBJ1-4 NA NA TRBV28 CASSYPGGAEKLFF TGTGCCAGCAGTTACCCCGGGGGGGCTGAAAAACTGTTTTTT
TRBJ1-6 NA NA TRBV3-1/TRBV3-2 CASSQDRTVYNSPLHF TGTGCCAGCAGCCAAGATAGGACAGTCTATAATTCACCCCTCCACTTT
TRBJ2-2 TRBD1 NA TRBV11-3 CASSLGADRATGELFF TGTGCCAGCAGCCTAGGGGCGGACAGGGCCACCGGGGAGCTGTTTTTT